One T cell receptor (beta chain) is described in this entry. Participants spanned ages about 18 to 90 years and resided in about 24 US areas. Cohort allocation depended upon clinical history that participants reported. The germline CDR1 and CDR2 sequences are MNHEY and SVGAGI. This CDR3 is 16 amino acids long. Trimming removed 2 bases at V and 0 bases at J, with 13 bases between. In the authors' methods: Reference gene primer amplification yielded estimated nucleated cell counts. The data were produced by immunoSEQ multiplex PCR, yet TCRdb's version contains in-frame clones alone and is incomplete. Clone size and the V and J calls come from that table; the DNA yielded D and trimming. The table has around 310,000 clones, 80% to 90% seen once. The data derive from a study of blood T cell repertoires in COVID-19. Study-wide background: The United States, Italy and Spain supplied acute and convalescent COVID-19 samples.

The V gene is TRBV6-5, the J gene TRBJ1-1; a weak D match, TRBD1 (6 bases). This TCR came from a man aged 25 to 40 who had recovered from COVID-19. The sample consisted of PBMCs or T cells enriched from blood (not recorded which). CDR3 sequence reads: CASSYTRTVLNTEAFF. The CDR3 DNA follows: TGTGCCAGCAGTTACACCAGGACAGTTTTGAACACTGAAGCTTTCTTT.